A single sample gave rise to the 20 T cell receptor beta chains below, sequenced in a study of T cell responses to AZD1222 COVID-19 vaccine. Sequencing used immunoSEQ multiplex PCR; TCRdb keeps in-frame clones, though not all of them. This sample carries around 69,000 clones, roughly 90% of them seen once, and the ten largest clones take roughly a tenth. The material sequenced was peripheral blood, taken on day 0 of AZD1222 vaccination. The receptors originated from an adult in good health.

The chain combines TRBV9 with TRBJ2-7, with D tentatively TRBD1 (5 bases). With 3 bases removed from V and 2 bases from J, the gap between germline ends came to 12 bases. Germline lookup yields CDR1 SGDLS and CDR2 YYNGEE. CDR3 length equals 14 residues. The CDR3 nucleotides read TGTGCCAGCAGCGCGAGACTGGGGCCCTACGAGCAGTACTTC. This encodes CASSARLGPYEQYF.

The CDR3 here is CASSRDGVYGYTF. As DNA, the CDR3 is TGTGCCAGCAGCCGGGACGGCGTCTATGGCTACACCTTC. The chain couples TRBV3-1 (or the pseudogene TRBV3-2) to TRBJ1-2; TRBD1 is a possible D gene (5 bases). Trimming shortened V by 4 bases and J by 4 bases, and 10 bases separated the two germline ends. Germline V gene sequence: CDR1 LGHDT, CDR2 YNNKEL (reference sequence). The CDR3 is 13 residues long.

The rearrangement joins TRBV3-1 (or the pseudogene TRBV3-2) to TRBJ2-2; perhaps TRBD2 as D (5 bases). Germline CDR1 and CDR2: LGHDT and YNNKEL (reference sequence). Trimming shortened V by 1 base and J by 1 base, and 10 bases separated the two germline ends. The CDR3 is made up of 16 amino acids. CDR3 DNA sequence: TGTGCCAGCAGCCAAGGACTACCCCGGAACACCGGGGAGCTGTTTTTT. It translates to CASSQGLPRNTGELFF.

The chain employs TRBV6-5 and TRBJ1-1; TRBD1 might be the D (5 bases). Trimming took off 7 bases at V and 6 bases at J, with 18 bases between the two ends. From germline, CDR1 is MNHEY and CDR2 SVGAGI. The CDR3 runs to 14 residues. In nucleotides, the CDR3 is TGTGCCAGCACCAACGATGGGGGGAGGGCTGAAGCTTTCTTT. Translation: CASTNDGGRAEAFF.

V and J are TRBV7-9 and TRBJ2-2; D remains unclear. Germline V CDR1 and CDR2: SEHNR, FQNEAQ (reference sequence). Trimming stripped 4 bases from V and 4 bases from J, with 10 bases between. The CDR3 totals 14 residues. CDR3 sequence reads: CASSSRLGTGELFF. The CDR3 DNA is TGTGCCAGCAGCTCCCGGCTTGGCACCGGGGAGCTGTTTTTT.

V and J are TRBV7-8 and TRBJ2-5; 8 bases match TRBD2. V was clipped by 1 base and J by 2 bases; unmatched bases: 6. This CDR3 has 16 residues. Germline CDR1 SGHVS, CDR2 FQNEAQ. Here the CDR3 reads CASSLERTGGQETQYF. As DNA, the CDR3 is TGTGCCAGCAGCTTAGAGAGGACGGGAGGGCAAGAGACCCAGTACTTC.

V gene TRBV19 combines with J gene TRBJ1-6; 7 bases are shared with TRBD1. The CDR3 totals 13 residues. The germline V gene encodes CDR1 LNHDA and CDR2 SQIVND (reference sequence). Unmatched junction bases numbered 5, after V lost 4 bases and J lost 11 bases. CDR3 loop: CASSTSQGAPLHF. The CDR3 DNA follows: TGTGCCAGTAGTACCTCGCAGGGGGCACCCCTCCACTTT. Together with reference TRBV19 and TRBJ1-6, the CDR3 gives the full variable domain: DGGITQSPKYLFRKEGQNVTLSCEQNLNHDAMYWYRQDPGQGLRLIYYSQIVNDFQKGDIAEGYSVSREKKESFPLTVTSAQKNPTAFYLCASSTSQGAPLHFGNGTRLTVT.

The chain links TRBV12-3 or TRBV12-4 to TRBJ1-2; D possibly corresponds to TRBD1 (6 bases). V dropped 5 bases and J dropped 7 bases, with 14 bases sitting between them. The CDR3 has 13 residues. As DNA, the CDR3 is TGTGCCAGCAGTCCCCCACAGGGTGGTGGCTACACCTTC. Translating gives CASSPPQGGGYTF.

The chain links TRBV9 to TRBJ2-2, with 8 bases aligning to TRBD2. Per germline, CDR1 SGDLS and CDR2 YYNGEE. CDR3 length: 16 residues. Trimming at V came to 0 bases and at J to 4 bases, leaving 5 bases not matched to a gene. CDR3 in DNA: TGTGCCAGCAGCGTAGAACTAGCGGACGGCACCGGGGAGCTGTTTTTT. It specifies CASSVELADGTGELFF.

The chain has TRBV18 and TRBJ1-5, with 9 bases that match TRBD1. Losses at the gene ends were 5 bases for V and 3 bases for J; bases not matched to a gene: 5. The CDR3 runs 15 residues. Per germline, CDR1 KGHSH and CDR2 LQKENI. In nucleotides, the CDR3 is TGTGCCAGCTCAACGGGACAGGGTACCAATCAGCCCCAGCATTTT. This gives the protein CASSTGQGTNQPQHF.

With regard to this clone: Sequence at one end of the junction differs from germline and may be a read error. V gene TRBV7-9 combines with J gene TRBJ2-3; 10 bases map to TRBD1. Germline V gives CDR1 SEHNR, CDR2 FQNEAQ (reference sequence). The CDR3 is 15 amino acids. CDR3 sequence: CASSDRDRGSLADHF. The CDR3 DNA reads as TGTGCCAGCAGCGACCGGGACAGGGGATCATTAGCGGATCATTTT. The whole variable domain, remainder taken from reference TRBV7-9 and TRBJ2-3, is DTGVSQNPRHKITKRGQNVTFRCDPISEHNRLYWYRQTLGQGPEFLTYFQNEAQLEKSRLLSDRFSAERPKGSFSTLEIQRTEQGDSAMYLCASSDRDRGSLADHFGPGTRLTVL.

The CDR3 is CASSPQLSRGPEAFF. In DNA, the CDR3 is TGTGCCAGCAGCCCACAGTTAAGCAGGGGGCCTGAAGCTTTCTTT. V usage is TRBV5-4 and J usage is TRBJ1-1, with TRBD1 matching over 8 bases. Per germline, CDR1 SGHNT and CDR2 YYREEE (reference sequence). This CDR3 contains 15 residues. The J segment lost 6 bases and the V segment lost 4 bases, leaving 11 bases of the junction unmatched.

In DNA, the CDR3 is TGTGCCAGCAGCTTTGCGGGTAGCACAGATACGCAGTATTTT. Protein: CASSFAGSTDTQYF. The J gene is TRBJ2-3, the V gene TRBV5-5, with a weak D call TRBD2 (5 bases). V gave up 2 bases and J gave up 0 bases, with 7 bases separating them. Germline assignment: CDR1 SGHKS and CDR2 YYEKEE (reference sequence). There are 14 residues in the CDR3.

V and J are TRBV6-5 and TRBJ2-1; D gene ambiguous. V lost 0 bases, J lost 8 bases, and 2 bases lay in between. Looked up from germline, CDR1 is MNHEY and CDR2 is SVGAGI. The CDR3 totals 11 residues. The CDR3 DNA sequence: TGTGCCAGCAGTTACTCCTATGAGCAGTTCTTC. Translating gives CASSYSYEQFF.

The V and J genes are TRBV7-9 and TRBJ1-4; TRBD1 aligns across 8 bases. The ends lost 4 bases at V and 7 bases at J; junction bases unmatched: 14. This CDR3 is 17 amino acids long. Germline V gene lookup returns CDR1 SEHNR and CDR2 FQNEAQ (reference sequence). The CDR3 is CASSSGTGVIGSEKLFF. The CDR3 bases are TGTGCCAGCAGCTCAGGGACAGGCGTGATAGGGAGTGAAAAACTGTTTTTT.

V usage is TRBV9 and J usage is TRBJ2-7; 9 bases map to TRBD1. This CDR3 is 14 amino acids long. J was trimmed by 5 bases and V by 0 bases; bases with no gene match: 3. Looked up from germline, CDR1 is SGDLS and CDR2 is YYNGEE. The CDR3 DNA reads TGTGCCAGCAGCGTAGCGGGACAGGGACACGAGCAGTACTTC. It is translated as CASSVAGQGHEQYF.

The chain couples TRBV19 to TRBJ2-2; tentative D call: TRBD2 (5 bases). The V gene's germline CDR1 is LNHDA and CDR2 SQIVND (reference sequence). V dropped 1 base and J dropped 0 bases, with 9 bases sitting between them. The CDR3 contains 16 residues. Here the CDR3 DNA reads TGTGCCAGTAGTATAGTTGGAGGAACGAACACCGGGGAGCTGTTTTTT. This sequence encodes CASSIVGGTNTGELFF.

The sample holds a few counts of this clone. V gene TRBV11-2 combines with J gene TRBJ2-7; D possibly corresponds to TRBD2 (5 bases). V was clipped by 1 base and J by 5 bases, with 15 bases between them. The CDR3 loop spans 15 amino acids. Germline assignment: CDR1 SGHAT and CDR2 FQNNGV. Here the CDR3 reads CASSLVASRDHEQYF. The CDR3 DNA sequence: TGTGCCAGCAGCTTAGTGGCTAGCCGAGACCACGAGCAGTACTTC.

The CDR3 coding sequence is TGTGCCAGCAGTTTTTTGCCCAAGACAGGCTTAAATGAAAAACTGTTTTTT. This translates into CASSFLPKTGLNEKLFF. This sequence joins TRBV28 and TRBJ1-4, with a tentative D call TRBD1 (6 bases). Germline CDR1 is MDHEN and CDR2 is SYDVKM. V was cut by 3 bases and J by 5 bases, with 19 bases left in between. CDR3 size: 17 residues.

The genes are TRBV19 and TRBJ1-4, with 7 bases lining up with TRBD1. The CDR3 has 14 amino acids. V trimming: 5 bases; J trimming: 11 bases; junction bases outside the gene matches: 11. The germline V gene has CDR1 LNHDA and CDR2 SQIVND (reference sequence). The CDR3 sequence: CASSGGQRAGKLFF. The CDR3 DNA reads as TGTGCCAGTAGTGGGGGACAGAGGGCCGGTAAACTGTTTTTT.